This TCR beta chain was captured in a study of blood T cell repertoires in COVID-19. The CDR3 is 13 residues long. Trimming left V 5 bases short and J 6 bases short, with 13 bases between. The germline gives CDR1 MDHEN, CDR2 SYDVKM. This clone showed up just a few times. As originally analysed: Estimates of nucleated cell counts were drawn from the amplification of reference gene primers. Using immunoSEQ multiplex PCR, the repertoire was profiled, and TCRdb retains in-frame clones only, with some absent. Clonal size and the V and J genes are those of that table, whereas D and trimming came from the DNA. This sample has some 120,000 clones, with under 85% found just once.

The source of this sequence is a man in his sixties with acute or convalescent COVID-19. Sequencing input: peripheral blood. V and J are TRBV28 and TRBJ1-2; D call uncertain. The CDR3 here is CASSPLFTDGYTF. The CDR3 nucleotides read TGTGCCAGCAGTCCGCTCTTCACGGATGGCTACACCTTC.